Listed below are T cell receptor beta chains from one sample, sequenced in a study of blood T cell repertoires in COVID-19. TCRdb's table, derived via immunoSEQ multiplex PCR, lists solely in-frame clones and lacks some. The sample shows roughly 52,000 clones, roughly four fifths of them seen only once. The source material was peripheral blood. The receptors originated from a man of 80 years or more with COVID-19, enrolled during active disease. Both conserved end residues are part of each CDR3. Each record gives: V gene, clone size, J gene, D gene, CDR3 protein, CDR3 DNA. The D gene is left open where the match is weak. Not all rows give a size; the values are once, few, many and, for expanded clones, a class.

v_gene: TRBV14; abundance: .; j_gene: TRBJ1-6; d_gene: .; CDR3aa: CASSRDFPNSPLHF; CDR3nt: TGTGCCAGCAGCCGGGACTTCCCAAATTCACCCCTCCACTTT
v_gene: TRBV9; abundance: .; j_gene: TRBJ1-1; d_gene: TRBD1; CDR3aa: CASSVGTEMGAFF; CDR3nt: TGTGCCAGCAGCGTCGGGACAGAAATGGGTGCTTTCTTT
v_gene: TRBV18; abundance: .; j_gene: TRBJ2-2; d_gene: TRBD1; CDR3aa: CASSRRTGVDTGELFF; CDR3nt: TGTGCCAGCTCCCGGAGGACAGGTGTGGATACCGGGGAGCTGTTTTTT
v_gene: TRBV10-3; abundance: few; j_gene: TRBJ1-1; d_gene: .; CDR3aa: CAISIGGIDTEAFF; CDR3nt: TGTGCCATCAGTATAGGGGGAATAGACACTGAAGCTTTCTTT
v_gene: TRBV11-2; abundance: .; j_gene: TRBJ1-1; d_gene: .; CDR3aa: CASSLASDTEAFF; CDR3nt: TGTGCCAGCAGCTTAGCGTCGGACACTGAAGCTTTCTTT
v_gene: TRBV5-1; abundance: .; j_gene: TRBJ2-1; d_gene: TRBD1; CDR3aa: CASSPEDREGFF; CDR3nt: TGCGCCAGCAGCCCCGAGGACAGGGAAGGTTTCTTC
v_gene: TRBV10-3; abundance: .; j_gene: TRBJ2-7; d_gene: .; CDR3aa: CAISESTQSYEQYF; CDR3nt: TGTGCCATCAGTGAGTCAACACAATCCTACGAGCAGTACTTC
v_gene: TRBV7-2; abundance: .; j_gene: TRBJ1-4; d_gene: TRBD1; CDR3aa: CASSLATGHNEKLFF; CDR3nt: TGTGCCAGCAGCTTGGCGACAGGGCATAATGAAAAACTGTTTTTT
v_gene: TRBV7-2; abundance: .; j_gene: TRBJ2-1; d_gene: TRBD2; CDR3aa: CASSAPGLASHNEQFF; CDR3nt: TGTGCCAGCAGCGCTCCGGGACTAGCTAGCCACAATGAGCAGTTCTTC
v_gene: TRBV10-3; abundance: once; j_gene: TRBJ2-4; d_gene: .; CDR3aa: CAISESGQGIAKNIQYF; CDR3nt: TGTGCCATCAGTGAGTCGGGGCAGGGGATAGCCAAAAACATTCAGTACTTC
v_gene: TRBV4-3; abundance: once; j_gene: TRBJ2-5; d_gene: .; CDR3aa: CASSHPGVSETQYF; CDR3nt: TGCGCCAGCAGCCACCCAGGGGTATCGGAGACCCAGTACTTC
v_gene: TRBV18; abundance: few; j_gene: TRBJ1-3; d_gene: .; CDR3aa: CASSPPSSGSTGNTIYF; CDR3nt: TGTGCCAGCTCACCACCGAGTTCAGGGTCAACTGGAAACACCATATATTTT
v_gene: TRBV28; abundance: few; j_gene: TRBJ1-2; d_gene: .; CDR3aa: CASTETGPYGYTF; CDR3nt: TGTGCCAGCACTGAAACAGGGCCCTATGGCTACACCTTC
v_gene: TRBV7-3; abundance: .; j_gene: TRBJ2-1; d_gene: .; CDR3aa: CASSQGHYNEQFF; CDR3nt: TGTGCCAGCAGCCAGGGACACTACAATGAGCAGTTCTTC
v_gene: TRBV19; abundance: .; j_gene: TRBJ2-7; d_gene: TRBD1; CDR3aa: CASSYRGTSYEQYF; CDR3nt: TGTGCCAGTAGCTACAGGGGGACCTCCTACGAGCAGTACTTC
v_gene: TRBV5-4; abundance: .; j_gene: TRBJ2-2; d_gene: TRBD1; CDR3aa: CASSSRQGKGTGELFF; CDR3nt: TGTGCCAGCAGCTCGCGACAGGGAAAAGGCACCGGGGAGCTGTTTTTT
v_gene: TRBV12-5; abundance: .; j_gene: TRBJ1-5; d_gene: .; CDR3aa: CASGLGPPGGQRSNQPQHF; CDR3nt: TGTGCTAGTGGTTTGGGACCTCCTGGCGGCCAACGGAGCAATCAGCCCCAGCATTTT
v_gene: TRBV7-9; abundance: few; j_gene: TRBJ1-1; d_gene: .; CDR3aa: CASSSPGELNTEAFF; CDR3nt: TGTGCCAGCAGCTCCCCAGGCGAATTGAACACTGAAGCTTTCTTT
v_gene: TRBV14; abundance: .; j_gene: TRBJ2-6; d_gene: .; CDR3aa: CASSQYQGLGANVLTF; CDR3nt: TGTGCCAGCAGCCAATACCAGGGGCTCGGGGCCAACGTCCTGACTTTC
v_gene: TRBV2; abundance: few; j_gene: TRBJ1-2; d_gene: TRBD1; CDR3aa: CASRADRGVEYGYTF; CDR3nt: TGTGCCAGCAGGGCCGACAGGGGAGTGGAATATGGCTACACCTTC
v_gene: TRBV9; abundance: once; j_gene: TRBJ1-1; d_gene: .; CDR3aa: CASSATVAGNTEAFF; CDR3nt: TGTGCCAGCAGCGCGACGGTGGCGGGGAACACTGAAGCTTTCTTT
v_gene: TRBV5-1; abundance: .; j_gene: TRBJ2-1; d_gene: TRBD2; CDR3aa: CASSWSGRAREQFF; CDR3nt: TGCGCCAGCAGCTGGAGCGGGAGGGCCAGGGAGCAGTTCTTC
v_gene: TRBV27; abundance: .; j_gene: TRBJ1-4; d_gene: .; CDR3aa: CASGTGSREKLFF; CDR3nt: TGTGCCAGCGGTACAGGGAGTCGCGAAAAACTGTTTTTT
v_gene: TRBV28; abundance: .; j_gene: TRBJ2-1; d_gene: TRBD2; CDR3aa: CASSLSPHLAGGADEQFF; CDR3nt: TGTGCCAGCAGCCTTAGCCCACACCTAGCGGGAGGGGCCGACGAGCAGTTCTTC
v_gene: TRBV30; abundance: .; j_gene: TRBJ2-5; d_gene: TRBD2; CDR3aa: CAWREIGTSGETQYF; CDR3nt: TGTGCCTGGAGGGAGATCGGGACTAGTGGAGAGACCCAGTACTTC
v_gene: TRBV28; abundance: .; j_gene: TRBJ1-1; d_gene: .; CDR3aa: CASSLGGDDTEAFF; CDR3nt: TGTGCCAGCAGTTTAGGCGGGGATGACACTGAAGCTTTCTTT
v_gene: TRBV5-4; abundance: .; j_gene: TRBJ2-3; d_gene: .; CDR3aa: CASSSGSTDTQYF; CDR3nt: TGTGCCAGCAGCTCGGGGAGCACAGATACGCAGTATTTT
v_gene: TRBV18; abundance: .; j_gene: TRBJ2-1; d_gene: TRBD2; CDR3aa: CASSPNVAGASEQFF; CDR3nt: TGTGCCAGCTCACCAAACGTAGCGGGAGCGTCAGAGCAGTTCTTC
v_gene: TRBV6-2/TRBV6-3; abundance: .; j_gene: TRBJ1-5; d_gene: .; CDR3aa: CASSSRQAPDGNQPQHF; CDR3nt: TGTGCCAGCAGTTCCCGACAGGCCCCCGACGGCAATCAGCCCCAGCATTTT
v_gene: TRBV5-1; abundance: .; j_gene: TRBJ2-3; d_gene: .; CDR3aa: CASNSAVVTDTQYF; CDR3nt: TGCGCCAGCAACTCGGCGGTCGTCACAGATACGCAGTATTTT
v_gene: TRBV2; abundance: .; j_gene: TRBJ1-1; d_gene: TRBD1; CDR3aa: CASSGDRVVAFF; CDR3nt: TGTGCCAGCAGCGGGGACAGGGTGGTAGCTTTCTTT
v_gene: TRBV2; abundance: .; j_gene: TRBJ1-1; d_gene: .; CDR3aa: CASSEEEIGLAEAFF; CDR3nt: TGTGCCAGCAGTGAAGAGGAGATAGGCCTTGCTGAAGCTTTCTTT
v_gene: TRBV5-5; abundance: once; j_gene: TRBJ1-4; d_gene: .; CDR3aa: CASSSTGATNEKLFF; CDR3nt: TGTGCCAGCAGCTCCACAGGAGCAACTAATGAAAAACTGTTTTTT
v_gene: TRBV12-5; abundance: .; j_gene: TRBJ2-3; d_gene: TRBD1; CDR3aa: CASAPGQGSTDTQYF; CDR3nt: TGTGCTAGTGCGCCCGGACAGGGGAGCACAGATACGCAGTATTTT
v_gene: TRBV3-1/TRBV3-2; abundance: .; j_gene: TRBJ2-1; d_gene: TRBD2; CDR3aa: CASSQDPSGSDSYNEQFF; CDR3nt: TGTGCCAGCAGCCAAGATCCTAGCGGGAGCGATTCCTACAATGAGCAGTTCTTC
v_gene: TRBV24-1; abundance: .; j_gene: TRBJ2-5; d_gene: TRBD1; CDR3aa: CATSDLGGSRETQYF; CDR3nt: TGTGCCACCAGTGATTTAGGGGGCTCTCGGGAGACCCAGTACTTC
v_gene: TRBV4-3; abundance: .; j_gene: TRBJ2-3; d_gene: .; CDR3aa: CASSQDGAPTGTDTQYF; CDR3nt: TGCGCCAGCAGCCAAGATGGGGCCCCAACCGGCACAGATACGCAGTATTTT
v_gene: TRBV19; abundance: .; j_gene: TRBJ2-1; d_gene: .; CDR3aa: CASSISSQRNEQFF; CDR3nt: TGTGCCAGTAGTATATCCTCCCAGAGGAATGAGCAGTTCTTC
v_gene: TRBV3-1/TRBV3-2; abundance: .; j_gene: TRBJ2-5; d_gene: .; CDR3aa: CASSDSGERGTQYF; CDR3nt: TGTGCCAGCAGCGATTCGGGGGAGCGAGGGACCCAGTACTTC
v_gene: TRBV11-2; abundance: few; j_gene: TRBJ2-7; d_gene: .; CDR3aa: CASSSRFPFYEQYF; CDR3nt: TGTGCCAGCAGCTCTCGGTTTCCATTCTACGAGCAGTACTTC
v_gene: TRBV6-6; abundance: .; j_gene: TRBJ2-1; d_gene: TRBD2; CDR3aa: CASSSGYEPFGLAGVDFNEQFF; CDR3nt: TGTGCCAGCAGCTCGGGGTACGAGCCTTTTGGACTAGCGGGAGTCGACTTCAATGAGCAGTTCTTC
v_gene: TRBV7-6; abundance: .; j_gene: TRBJ1-4; d_gene: .; CDR3aa: CASSLGGVPEKLFF; CDR3nt: TGTGCCAGCAGCTTAGGCGGGGTTCCCGAAAAACTGTTTTTT
v_gene: TRBV2; abundance: .; j_gene: TRBJ1-1; d_gene: .; CDR3aa: CASSPWGVRTEAFF; CDR3nt: TGTGCCAGCTCCCCCTGGGGGGTAAGGACTGAAGCTTTCTTT
v_gene: TRBV19; abundance: .; j_gene: TRBJ1-6; d_gene: .; CDR3aa: CASTNRYTYNSPLHF; CDR3nt: TGTGCCAGTACCAATCGGTATACCTATAATTCACCCCTCCACTTT
v_gene: TRBV7-6; abundance: .; j_gene: TRBJ1-5; d_gene: TRBD1; CDR3aa: CASSMTGFPQPQHF; CDR3nt: TGTGCCAGCAGCATGACAGGGTTCCCTCAGCCCCAGCATTTT
v_gene: TRBV3-1/TRBV3-2; abundance: once; j_gene: TRBJ1-1; d_gene: .; CDR3aa: CASRLYDQGNTEAFF; CDR3nt: TGTGCCAGCAGACTTTACGATCAGGGGAACACTGAAGCTTTCTTT
v_gene: TRBV11-1; abundance: .; j_gene: TRBJ2-1; d_gene: TRBD1; CDR3aa: CASSGIGQGLRNEQFF; CDR3nt: TGTGCCAGCAGCGGTATTGGACAGGGGTTGCGCAATGAGCAGTTCTTC
v_gene: TRBV18; abundance: few; j_gene: TRBJ2-3; d_gene: .; CDR3aa: CASSPTRLLTDTQYF; CDR3nt: TGTGCCAGCTCACCTACCAGACTTCTCACAGATACGCAGTATTTT
v_gene: TRBV4-3; abundance: .; j_gene: TRBJ2-3; d_gene: .; CDR3aa: CATSGGGDTDTQYF; CDR3nt: TGCGCCACTTCCGGTGGCGGGGACACAGATACGCAGTATTTT
v_gene: TRBV18; abundance: .; j_gene: TRBJ1-4; d_gene: .; CDR3aa: CASSPLQQGQGTNEKLFF; CDR3nt: TGTGCCAGCTCACCACTTCAACAGGGCCAAGGGACTAATGAAAAACTGTTTTTT
v_gene: TRBV4-1; abundance: few; j_gene: TRBJ1-4; d_gene: TRBD1; CDR3aa: CASSHPPGRQGNEKLFF; CDR3nt: TGCGCCAGCAGCCATCCTCCCGGTCGACAGGGAAATGAAAAACTGTTTTTT
v_gene: TRBV6-6; abundance: .; j_gene: TRBJ1-1; d_gene: .; CDR3aa: CASSYGEGTEAFF; CDR3nt: TGTGCCAGCAGTTATGGGGAGGGCACTGAAGCTTTCTTT
v_gene: TRBV24-1; abundance: once; j_gene: TRBJ1-1; d_gene: .; CDR3aa: CATSSGYHGDTEAFF; CDR3nt: TGTGCCACCAGCTCAGGGTACCATGGCGACACTGAAGCTTTCTTT
v_gene: TRBV15; abundance: .; j_gene: TRBJ1-2; d_gene: TRBD1; CDR3aa: CATSTGQDYGYTF; CDR3nt: TGTGCCACCAGCACGGGACAGGACTATGGCTACACCTTC
v_gene: TRBV5-1; abundance: .; j_gene: TRBJ1-3; d_gene: .; CDR3aa: CASSLQGLGNTIYF; CDR3nt: TGCGCCAGCAGCTTGCAGGGGTTGGGAAACACCATATATTTT
v_gene: TRBV4-3; abundance: .; j_gene: TRBJ2-7; d_gene: TRBD1; CDR3aa: CASSHLTGTGGGEQYF; CDR3nt: TGCGCCAGCAGCCACCTAACCGGGACAGGGGGCGGCGAGCAGTACTTC
v_gene: TRBV19; abundance: once; j_gene: TRBJ2-1; d_gene: TRBD1; CDR3aa: CATSRTGPYNEQFF; CDR3nt: TGTGCCACTAGCAGGACAGGGCCCTACAATGAGCAGTTCTTC
v_gene: TRBV18; abundance: .; j_gene: TRBJ1-5; d_gene: .; CDR3aa: CASSPQAGLSNQPQHF; CDR3nt: TGTGCCAGCTCACCACAAGCGGGACTCAGCAATCAGCCCCAGCATTTT
v_gene: TRBV2; abundance: .; j_gene: TRBJ1-6; d_gene: TRBD1; CDR3aa: CASSEALGRGPNSPLHF; CDR3nt: TGTGCCAGCAGTGAAGCGCTCGGCAGGGGGCCAAATTCACCCCTCCACTTT